The clone carrying this T cell receptor beta chain has only a few counts. This entry is derived from a study of blood T cell repertoires in COVID-19. V shed 0 bases and J shed 7 bases, with 14 bases lying between them. The CDR3 runs 15 residues. CDR1 is SGHRS, CDR2 YFSETQ, per germline. TCRdb's table, derived via immunoSEQ multiplex PCR, lists solely in-frame clones and lacks some. The repertoire has under 200,000 clones, about 80% of them found once; the top ten carry more than 4%. Participant reports of clinical history set cohort assignment. V gene TRBV5-1 combines with J gene TRBJ2-1; D is ambiguous. The sequencing sample was made of PBMCs or T cells enriched from blood (not recorded which). This sequence originates from a woman aged 55-69 years with acute COVID-19. DNA for the CDR3: TGCGCCAGCAGCTTGGGAGGCAGTGGGTGGAATGAGCAGTTCTTC. Translation gives CASSLGGSGWNEQFF.